The 28 T cell receptor beta chains listed next were all sequenced from one sample in a study of control samples from healthy donors and cancer patients. The protocol was immunoSEQ multiplex PCR, while the TCRdb copy is restricted to in-frame clones and leaves out a portion. Seen here are more than 45,000 clones, more than 85% observed once, and the top ten hold roughly a quarter. Sequencing was carried out using PBMCs. These receptors originate from a woman between 50 and 59 years old with head and neck cancer.

The genes are TRBV6-4 and TRBJ2-1, with 8 bases fitting TRBD1. CDR1 and CDR2 from the germline V gene are MRHNA and SNTAGT. The CDR3 spans 19 residues. After removal of 6 bases from V and 6 bases from J, the junction contained 22 bases not matched to a gene. The CDR3 here is CASSDVGALRGRWSNEQFF. In DNA, the CDR3 is TGTGCCAGCAGCGACGTGGGGGCCCTCAGGGGGCGTTGGAGCAATGAGCAGTTCTTC.

This chain connects TRBV2 to TRBJ2-5; 9 bases are shared with TRBD1. Trimming took 5 bases from V and 4 from J; bases not matched to a gene: 5. The CDR3 contains 14 residues. Looked up from germline, CDR1 is SNHLY and CDR2 is FYNNEI. The CDR3 DNA reads TGTGCCAGCAGTATACAGGGGGCACGAGAGACCCAGTACTTC. As protein: CASSIQGARETQYF.

V usage is TRBV5-5 and J usage is TRBJ1-2; TRBD1 might be the D (5 bases). Germline-derived CDR1 and CDR2 are SGHKS and YYEKEE (reference sequence). Trimming removed 2 bases at V and 0 bases at J, with 17 bases between. The CDR3 runs 17 residues. The CDR3 region has the DNA TGTGCCAGCAGCTTAAGGAATCAACAGGAGACTAACTATGGCTACACCTTC. Translating it yields CASSLRNQQETNYGYTF.

This CDR3 reads CASTIQGFNQPQHF. The CDR3 DNA is TGTGCCAGCACAATACAGGGTTTTAATCAGCCCCAGCATTTT. This chain links TRBV6-6 with TRBJ1-5; D perhaps matches TRBD1 (6 bases). The CDR3 length is 14 residues. Per germline, CDR1 MNHNY and CDR2 SVGAGI (reference sequence). V lost 7 bases to trimming and J lost 4 bases, with 14 bases between them.

The CDR3 coding sequence is TGTGCCAGCAGTCAGACATTCCTAGCCAAAAACATTCAGTACTTC. It specifies CASSQTFLAKNIQYF. The gene calls are TRBV2 and TRBJ2-4; D unresolved. This CDR3 is built from 15 residues. Germline CDR1 reads SNHLY; CDR2 reads FYNNEI. V was pared by 5 bases and J by 0 bases, with 11 bases between.

The V and J genes are TRBV6-1 and TRBJ2-7; D is ambiguous. CDR1 and CDR2 (germline): MNHNS, SASEGT. The CDR3 spans 15 residues. The V gene lost 2 bases and the J gene lost 7 bases, with 18 bases spanning the gap. The CDR3 DNA is TGTGCCAGCAGTGAACCCCCCCCGACCCCCAGGGAGCAGTACTTC. Protein: CASSEPPPTPREQYF.

The rearrangement joins TRBV2 to TRBJ1-1; D remains ambiguous. The CDR3 runs 14 residues. Germline V gene lookup returns CDR1 SNHLY and CDR2 FYNNEI. Trimming removed 8 bases at V and 1 base at J, with 14 bases between. CDR3 sequence (DNA): TGTGCCAGCCTAGGCCCACTTACGAACACTGAAGCTTTCTTT. Protein product: CASLGPLTNTEAFF.

Written as DNA, the CDR3 is TGTGCCAGCAGTCATGCGATAGGACAGGGGAAGATGTATGAAAAACTGTTTTTT. Translating gives CASSHAIGQGKMYEKLFF. V gene TRBV27 combines with J gene TRBJ1-4, with TRBD1 matching over 9 bases. The V and J ends lost 5 bases and 6 bases, in that order; junction bases with no gene match: 16. The CDR3 runs to 18 residues. Per germline, CDR1 MNHEY and CDR2 SMNVEV (reference sequence).

The J gene is TRBJ1-2, the V gene TRBV7-9; tentatively, D is TRBD1 (5 bases). CDR3 size: 12 residues. V lost 5 bases and J 5 bases, leaving 9 bases between the germline ends. The V gene's germline CDR1 is SEHNR and CDR2 FQNEAQ (reference sequence). DNA for the CDR3: TGTGCCAGCAGCCTACAGGAATATGGCTACACCTTC. Its translation is CASSLQEYGYTF. Full variable domain (remainder filled in from reference TRBV7-9 and TRBJ1-2): DTGVSQNPRHKITKRGQNVTFRCDPISEHNRLYWYRQTLGQGPEFLTYFQNEAQLEKSRLLSDRFSAERPKGSFSTLEIQRTEQGDSAMYLCASSLQEYGYTFGSGTRLTVV.

This clone was picked up one time. The rearrangement links TRBV5-6 to TRBJ1-1; 7 nucleotides agree with TRBD1. Germline CDR1 is SGHDT and CDR2 is YYEEEE. The CDR3 has 16 residues. V lost 4 bases to trimming and J lost 0 bases; unmatched junction nucleotides: 9. CDR3 protein: CASSPLGQVLNTEAFF. The CDR3 DNA sequence: TGTGCCAGCAGCCCTCTCGGACAGGTTTTGAACACTGAAGCTTTCTTT.

The chain links TRBV6-2 or TRBV6-3 to TRBJ2-7, with 11 positions matching TRBD2. The length of the CDR3 is 16 residues. Germline values: CDR1 MNHEY, CDR2 SVGEGT. V lost 5 bases, J lost 0 bases, and 6 bases stayed unmatched. The CDR3 sequence is CASSPPGLAASYEQYF. The CDR3 bases are TGTGCCAGCAGTCCGCCGGGACTAGCGGCCTCCTACGAGCAGTACTTC.

The V gene is TRBV6-5, the J gene TRBJ2-7, with D perhaps given as TRBD1 or TRBD2 (5 bases each). Germline values: CDR1 MNHEY, CDR2 SVGAGI. The CDR3 spans 14 residues. Trimming shortened V by 7 bases and J by 0 bases, and 13 bases separated the two germline ends. CDR3 region: CASTSADNSYEQYF. CDR3 bases: TGTGCCAGCACCTCAGCGGACAACTCCTACGAGCAGTACTTC.

The V and J genes are TRBV7-2 and TRBJ2-5, with 10 nucleotides matching TRBD2. The CDR3 totals 15 residues. In germline, CDR1 is SGHTA, CDR2 FQGNSA. J was trimmed by 5 bases and V by 5 bases; bases with no gene match: 8. The CDR3 region is CASSLQRGGRETQYF. The DNA of the CDR3 is TGTGCCAGCAGCCTCCAGCGGGGGGGCCGGGAGACCCAGTACTTC.

A few counts support this clone. This chain joins TRBV9 and TRBJ2-5; D uncertain. Germline-derived CDR1 and CDR2 are SGDLS and YYNGEE. V lost 1 base and J 2 bases, leaving 9 bases between the germline ends. The CDR3 sequence is 14 residues long. The CDR3 nucleotides read TGTGCCAGCAGCGTAAGGCGGAAACAAGAGACCCAGTACTTC. It is translated as CASSVRRKQETQYF.

V gene TRBV7-3 combines with J gene TRBJ2-2; D possibly uses TRBD1 or TRBD2 (5 bases each). The V and J ends lost 4 bases and 5 bases respectively, with 8 bases between them. The CDR3 covers 13 residues. Germline V gives CDR1 SGHTA, CDR2 FQGTGA. CDR3 sequence reads: CASSSGTTGELFF. CDR3 DNA: TGTGCCAGCAGCTCCGGGACGACCGGGGAGCTGTTTTTT.

The genes are TRBV5-4 and TRBJ2-2; tentatively, D is TRBD2 (5 bases). The V gene's germline CDR1 is SGHNT and CDR2 YYREEE (reference sequence). The CDR3 contains 16 residues. V was pared by 2 bases and J by 0 bases, with 11 bases between. The CDR3 spells CASSLGSGANTGELFF. CDR3 nucleotide sequence: TGTGCCAGCAGCTTAGGGAGTGGGGCGAACACCGGGGAGCTGTTTTTT.

The gene calls are TRBV7-2 and TRBJ1-3; TRBD1 matches at 10 bases. Germline CDR1 is SGHTA and CDR2 is FQGNSA. Unmatched junction bases numbered 3, after V lost 3 bases and J lost 4 bases. CDR3 size: 15 residues. The CDR3 nucleotides are TGTGCCAGCAGCTTCGGACAGGGGGAAGGAAACACCATATATTTT. Encoded protein: CASSFGQGEGNTIYF.

J is TRBJ2-5 and V is TRBV29-1; D may be TRBD1 (6 bases). The V end was cut by 6 bases, the J end by 5 bases, with 19 bases between. Germline CDR1 reads SQVTM; CDR2 reads ANQGSEA. The CDR3 has 14 amino acids. In DNA, the CDR3 is TGCAGCGTCGAATTGACAGGATTCGGGGAGACCCAGTACTTC. This codes for CSVELTGFGETQYF.

The V gene is TRBV4-1, the J gene TRBJ1-1, with 7 bases matching TRBD1. Germline trimming cut 3 bases from V and 5 bases from J; bases unmatched to any gene: 12. The CDR3 has 16 residues. Germline V gene data show CDR1 as MGHRA and CDR2 as YSYEKL. The CDR3 reads CASSHTLPQGMTEAFF. The CDR3 nucleotides read TGCGCCAGCAGCCATACTCTACCACAGGGGATGACTGAAGCTTTCTTT.

The chain employs TRBV5-1 and TRBJ2-3; 12 bases align to TRBD2. V shed 2 bases, J shed 1 base, and the junction held 2 bases outside the gene matches. CDR3 size: 16 residues. CDR1 is SGHRS and CDR2 is YFSETQ in the germline V gene. DNA of the CDR3: TGCGCCAGCAGCTTAGGACTAGCGGGACGCACAGATACGCAGTATTTT. It encodes CASSLGLAGRTDTQYF.

This chain links TRBV9 with TRBJ2-2; unclear D gene. In germline, CDR1 is SGDLS, CDR2 YYNGEE. CDR3 length equals 15 residues. V lost 0 bases and J lost 5, with 11 bases in between. The DNA of the CDR3 is TGTGCCAGCAGCGTAGTAGGGTTTGGGACCGGGGAGCTGTTTTTT. Its protein is CASSVVGFGTGELFF.

The genes are TRBV9 and TRBJ2-1; D remains unclear. The V gene's germline CDR1 is SGDLS and CDR2 YYNGEE. The length of the CDR3 is 13 residues. Trimming cost V 4 bases and J 3 bases, with 8 bases left between them. The CDR3 region has the DNA TGTGCCAGCAGCCCCCGTGGCTACAATGAGCAGTTCTTC. Its translation: CASSPRGYNEQFF.

The chain couples TRBV30 to TRBJ1-5, with 7 positions matching TRBD1. V shed 0 bases and J 4 bases; nucleotides not matched to a gene: 6. The V gene's germline CDR1 is GTSNPN and CDR2 SVGIG (reference sequence). This CDR3 region has 15 residues. Written as DNA, the CDR3 is TGTGCCTGGAGTGTAAGGGCAGGGGGAAATCAGCCCCAGCATTTT. It translates to CAWSVRAGGNQPQHF.

The CDR3 region has the DNA TGTGCCTGGAGTCACCGGGGGATTTACACTGAAGCTTTCTTT. Protein product: CAWSHRGIYTEAFF. The chain combines TRBV30 with TRBJ1-1, with D possibly being TRBD1 (5 bases). There are 14 residues in the CDR3. V gave up 2 bases and J gave up 3 bases, with 13 bases separating them. Germline V gives CDR1 GTSNPN, CDR2 SVGIG (reference sequence).

This clone appeared once. The gene calls are TRBV5-5 and TRBJ2-2; no definite D call. The CDR3 length is 14 residues. Germline V gene lookup returns CDR1 SGHKS and CDR2 YYEKEE (reference sequence). V shed 4 bases and J shed 2 bases, with 9 bases lying between them. The CDR3 here is CASSRLVNTGELFF. The CDR3 DNA reads TGTGCCAGCAGCCGACTGGTAAACACCGGGGAGCTGTTTTTT.

The rearrangement joins TRBV29-1 to TRBJ1-2, with unresolved D. The germline V gene has CDR1 SQVTM and CDR2 ANQGSEA. Between the trimmed V and J ends, which lost 2 bases and 6 bases, there was a span of 13 bases. This CDR3 is 13 amino acids long. The CDR3 coding sequence is TGCAGCGTTGAATTGCCCCAGGCCCATGGCTACACCTTC. Its protein product is CSVELPQAHGYTF.

The J gene is TRBJ1-1, the V gene TRBV18, with 7 bases aligning to TRBD1. The germline V gene has CDR1 KGHSH and CDR2 LQKENI. J lost 2 bases, V lost 5 bases, and 8 bases had no gene match. CDR3 size: 15 residues. CDR3 sequence reads: CASSGAGTVNTEAFF. CDR3 DNA sequence: TGTGCCAGCTCAGGAGCCGGGACAGTAAACACTGAAGCTTTCTTT.

The gene calls are TRBV7-9 and TRBJ2-7; 9 nucleotides agree with TRBD2. Germline values: CDR1 SEHNR, CDR2 FQNEAQ (reference sequence). V lost 1 base, J lost 5 bases, and 3 bases stayed unmatched. The CDR3 has 14 residues. CDR3 in amino acids: CASSLDLAGNEQYF. In DNA form, the CDR3 reads TGTGCCAGCAGCTTAGACCTAGCGGGAAACGAGCAGTACTTC. The full variable domain, in which reference TRBV7-9 and TRBJ2-7 provide the parts outside the CDR3, is DTGVSQNPRHKITKRGQNVTFRCDPISEHNRLYWYRQTLGQGPEFLTYFQNEAQLEKSRLLSDRFSAERPKGSFSTLEIQRTEQGDSAMYLCASSLDLAGNEQYFGPGTRLTVT.